Included here is one T cell receptor beta chain sequence, with context. Profiling relied on immunoSEQ multiplex PCR, and the TCRdb table lists in-frame clones only, not all of them. Among 300,000 to 450,000 clones listed, 80% to 90% were seen once. The CDR3 runs to 16 residues. The V and J ends lost 0 bases and 4 bases, in that order; junction bases with no gene match: 7. The germline V gene encodes CDR1 LNHNV and CDR2 YYDKDF (reference sequence). The sample is drawn from a study of blood T cell repertoires in COVID-19. The source material was peripheral blood. The rearrangement uses TRBV15 and TRBJ2-7; 9 positions match TRBD1. The receptor was isolated from a woman under 40 with COVID-19, enrolled during active disease. This CDR3 is CATSRDAGTGIYEQYF. CDR3 coding DNA: TGTGCCACCAGCAGAGATGCCGGGACAGGGATTTACGAGCAGTACTTC.